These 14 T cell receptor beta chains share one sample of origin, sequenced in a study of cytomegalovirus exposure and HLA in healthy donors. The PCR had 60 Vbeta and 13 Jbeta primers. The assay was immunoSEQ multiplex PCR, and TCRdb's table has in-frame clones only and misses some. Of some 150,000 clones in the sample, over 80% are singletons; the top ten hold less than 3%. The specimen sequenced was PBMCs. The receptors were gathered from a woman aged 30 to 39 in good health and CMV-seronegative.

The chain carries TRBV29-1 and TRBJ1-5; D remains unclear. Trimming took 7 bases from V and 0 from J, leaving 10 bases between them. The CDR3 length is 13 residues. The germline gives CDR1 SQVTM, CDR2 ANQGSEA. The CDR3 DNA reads TGCAGCGCCCAAATAGATAGCAATCAGCCCCAGCATTTT. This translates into CSAQIDSNQPQHF.

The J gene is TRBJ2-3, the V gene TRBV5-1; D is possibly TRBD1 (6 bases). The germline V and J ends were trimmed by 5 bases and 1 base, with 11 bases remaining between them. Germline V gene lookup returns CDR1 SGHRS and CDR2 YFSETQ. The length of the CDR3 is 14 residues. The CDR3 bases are TGCGCCAGCAGTCTAGGGGGTGGCACAGATACGCAGTATTTT. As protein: CASSLGGGTDTQYF.

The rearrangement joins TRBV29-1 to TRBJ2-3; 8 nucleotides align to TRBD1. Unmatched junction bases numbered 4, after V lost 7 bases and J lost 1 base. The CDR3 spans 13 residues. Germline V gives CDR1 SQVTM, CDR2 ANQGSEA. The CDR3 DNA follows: TGCAGCGCCCAGACAGGGGGCACAGATACGCAGTATTTT. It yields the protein CSAQTGGTDTQYF.

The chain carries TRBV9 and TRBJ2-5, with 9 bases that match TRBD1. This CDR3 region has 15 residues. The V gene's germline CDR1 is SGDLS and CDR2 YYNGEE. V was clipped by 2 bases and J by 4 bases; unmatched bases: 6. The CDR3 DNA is TGTGCCAGCAGCGTTGACAGGGGGTTCGGAGAGACCCAGTACTTC. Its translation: CASSVDRGFGETQYF.

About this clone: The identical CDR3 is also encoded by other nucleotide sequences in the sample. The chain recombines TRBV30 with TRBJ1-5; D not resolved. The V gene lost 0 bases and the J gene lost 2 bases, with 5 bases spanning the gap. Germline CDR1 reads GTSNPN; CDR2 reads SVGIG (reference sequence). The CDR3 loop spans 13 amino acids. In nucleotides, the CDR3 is TGTGCCTGGAGTGTCGGGGGCAATCAGCCCCAGCATTTT. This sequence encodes CAWSVGGNQPQHF.

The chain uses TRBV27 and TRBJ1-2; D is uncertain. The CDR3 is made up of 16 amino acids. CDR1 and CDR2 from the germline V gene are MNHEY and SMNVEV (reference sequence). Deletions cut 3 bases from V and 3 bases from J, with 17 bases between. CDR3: CASSFPRVEEDYGYTF. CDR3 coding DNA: TGTGCCAGCAGTTTTCCCCGGGTCGAAGAGGACTATGGCTACACCTTC.

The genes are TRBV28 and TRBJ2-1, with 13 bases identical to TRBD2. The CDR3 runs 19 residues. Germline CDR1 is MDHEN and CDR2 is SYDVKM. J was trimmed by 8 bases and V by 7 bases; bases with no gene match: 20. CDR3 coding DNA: TGTGCCAGCAATTCCCCTCCCGGGACTAGCGGGAAGTGGTCGGATGAGCAGTTCTTC. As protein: CASNSPPGTSGKWSDEQFF. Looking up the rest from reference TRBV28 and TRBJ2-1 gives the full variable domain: DVKVTQSSRYLVKRTGEKVFLECVQDMDHENMFWYRQDPGLGLRLIYFSYDVKMKEKGDIPEGYSVSREKKERFSLILESASTNQTSMYLCASNSPPGTSGKWSDEQFFGPGTRLTVL.

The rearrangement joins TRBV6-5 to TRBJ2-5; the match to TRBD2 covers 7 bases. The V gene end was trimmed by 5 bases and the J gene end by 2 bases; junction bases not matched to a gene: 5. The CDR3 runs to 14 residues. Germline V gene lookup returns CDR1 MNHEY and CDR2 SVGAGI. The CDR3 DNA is TGTGCCAGCAGTGTACCGGGACTACAAGAGACCCAGTACTTC. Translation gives CASSVPGLQETQYF.

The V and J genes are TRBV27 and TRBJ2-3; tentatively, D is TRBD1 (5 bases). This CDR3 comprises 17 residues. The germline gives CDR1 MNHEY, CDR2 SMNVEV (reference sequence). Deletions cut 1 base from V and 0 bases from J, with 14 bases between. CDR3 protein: CASSLLRGHPSTDTQYF. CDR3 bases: TGTGCCAGCAGTTTATTAAGGGGCCATCCTAGCACAGATACGCAGTATTTT.

CDR3 DNA: TGCGCCAGCAGGGGGACAGCTACGAACACCGGGGAGCTGTTTTTT. Its protein is CASRGTATNTGELFF. This chain links TRBV5-1 with TRBJ2-2; 7 bases fit TRBD1. Germline V gene sequence: CDR1 SGHRS, CDR2 YFSETQ. This CDR3 has 15 amino acids. V shed 5 bases, J shed 0 bases, and the junction held 4 bases outside the gene matches.

The CDR3 is CASSPGQGPAETQYF. The CDR3 DNA sequence: TGTGCCAGCTCACCGGGGCAGGGGCCGGCGGAGACCCAGTACTTC. The rearrangement links TRBV18 to TRBJ2-5; possible D gene TRBD1, 6 bases. The V gene's germline CDR1 is KGHSH and CDR2 LQKENI. The CDR3 totals 15 residues. With 3 bases removed from V and 5 bases from J, the gap between germline ends came to 16 bases.

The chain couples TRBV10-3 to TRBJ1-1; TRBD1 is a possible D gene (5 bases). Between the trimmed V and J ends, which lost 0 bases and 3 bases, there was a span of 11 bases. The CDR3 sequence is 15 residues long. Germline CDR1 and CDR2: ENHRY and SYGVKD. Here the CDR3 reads CAISESGAEDTEAFF. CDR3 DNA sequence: TGTGCCATCAGTGAGTCAGGGGCAGAGGACACTGAAGCTTTCTTT.

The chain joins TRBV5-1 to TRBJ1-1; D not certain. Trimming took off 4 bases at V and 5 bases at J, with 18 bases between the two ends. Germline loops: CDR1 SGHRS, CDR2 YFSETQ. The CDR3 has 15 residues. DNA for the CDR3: TGCGCCAGCAGCCGCATGGACTCGGGGTGGACTGAAGCTTTCTTT. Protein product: CASSRMDSGWTEAFF.

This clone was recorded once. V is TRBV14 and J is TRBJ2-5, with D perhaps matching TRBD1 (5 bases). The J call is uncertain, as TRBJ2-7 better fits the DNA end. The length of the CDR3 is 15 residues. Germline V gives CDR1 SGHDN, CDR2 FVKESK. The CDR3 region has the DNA TGTGCCAGCAGCCAAGCCAGGGTGACATACTACGAGCAGTACTTC. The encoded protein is CASSQARVTYYEQYF.